Listed here are 25 T cell receptor beta chains from one sample, sequenced in a study of cytomegalovirus exposure and HLA in healthy donors. The PCR contained 60 Vbeta and 13 Jbeta primers. Libraries were prepared by immunoSEQ multiplex PCR; TCRdb keeps only in-frame clonotypes and omits some of them. The sample carries 160,000 or so clones, less than 90% recorded once. Material for sequencing was PBMCs. Receptor source: a man between 18 and 35 years old in good health and CMV-seronegative.

V and J are TRBV5-4 and TRBJ2-7; no definite D call. CDR1 SGHNT and CDR2 YYREEE come from the germline V gene (reference sequence). The ends were cut back, 0 bases at V and 0 bases at J, with 7 bases in the middle. The CDR3 totals 14 residues. CDR3 sequence (DNA): TGTGCCAGCAGCTTGGAGGCAGGCTCCTACGAGCAGTACTTC. Translating it yields CASSLEAGSYEQYF.

The chain employs TRBV11-3 and TRBJ2-2; TRBD2 might be the D (6 bases). The CDR3 is 16 amino acids. Per germline, CDR1 SGHNT and CDR2 YENEEA. V was cut by 1 base and J by 3 bases, with 12 bases left in between. The CDR3 region has the DNA TGTGCCAGCAGCTTAGGGGGGTGGGGGGACACCGGGGAGCTGTTTTTT. Translation gives CASSLGGWGDTGELFF. The variable domain in full, completed from reference TRBV11-3 and TRBJ2-2, reads EAGVVQSPRYKIIEKKQPVAFWCNPISGHNTLYWYLQNLGQGPELLIRYENEEAVDDSQLPKDRFSAERLKGVDSTLKIQPAELGDSAVYLCASSLGGWGDTGELFFGEGSRLTVL.

The chain couples TRBV7-3 to TRBJ2-3; 8 bases are shared with TRBD2. The CDR3 covers 15 residues. J lost 1 base, V lost 5 bases, and 5 bases had no gene match. Germline assignment: CDR1 SGHTA and CDR2 FQGTGA. The CDR3 DNA reads as TGTGCCAGCAGCCCAACTAGCGGCCGCACAGATACGCAGTATTTT. It is translated as CASSPTSGRTDTQYF.

The chain recombines TRBV11-2 with TRBJ2-7; 9 bases match TRBD2. CDR1 is SGHAT and CDR2 is FQNNGV in the germline V gene. V was clipped by 1 base and J by 2 bases; unmatched bases: 12. This CDR3 region has 18 residues. CDR3 in amino acids: CASSLAFVLAGLTYEQYF. The CDR3, as DNA: TGTGCCAGCAGCTTAGCCTTCGTGCTAGCGGGGCTAACCTACGAGCAGTACTTC.

The chain employs TRBV27 and TRBJ1-3; 9 bases align to TRBD1. The germline V gene encodes CDR1 MNHEY and CDR2 SMNVEV (reference sequence). The trim removed 6 bases at V and 2 bases at J, leaving 11 bases unmatched. The CDR3 spans 17 residues. CDR3 nucleotides: TGTGCCAGCAGCTCAAAATTTACAGGGGGCGCTGGAAACACCATATATTTT. Its translation is CASSSKFTGGAGNTIYF.

The rearrangement uses TRBV10-3 and TRBJ2-3; 8 nucleotides line up with TRBD2. The CDR3 contains 13 residues. Germline loops: CDR1 ENHRY, CDR2 SYGVKD. With V trimmed by 7 bases and J by 3 bases, 3 bases remained unmatched. CDR3 nucleotide sequence: TGTGCCATCACAAAGCGGGAGACAGATACGCAGTATTTT. Its translation is CAITKRETDTQYF.

The CDR3 loop reads CASSIRGTSVYEQYF. CDR3 DNA sequence: TGTGCCAGTAGTATAAGGGGGACTAGCGTCTACGAGCAGTACTTC. The V gene is TRBV19, the J gene TRBJ2-5, with 10 bases matching TRBD2. The better agreement between TRBJ2-7 and the DNA end casts doubt on the J call. Germline lookup yields CDR1 LNHDA and CDR2 SQIVND (reference sequence). CDR3 length: 15 amino acids.

The chain uses TRBV5-8 and TRBJ1-2, with no clear D. CDR1 and CDR2 from the germline V gene are SGHTS and YDEGEE. V dropped 3 bases and J dropped 4 bases, with 13 bases sitting between them. The CDR3 is 14 amino acids. The CDR3 loop is CASSWPDSIYGYTF. The CDR3 DNA follows: TGTGCCAGCAGCTGGCCAGACTCGATCTATGGCTACACCTTC.

J is TRBJ2-1 and V is TRBV5-4; 8 bases fit TRBD1. In germline, CDR1 is SGHNT, CDR2 YYREEE (reference sequence). The ends lost 4 bases at V and 3 bases at J; junction bases unmatched: 6. CDR3 length equals 15 residues. The CDR3 sequence: CASSARTGSYNEQFF. In DNA form, the CDR3 reads TGTGCCAGCAGCGCAAGGACAGGGAGCTACAATGAGCAGTTCTTC. The full variable domain, in which reference TRBV5-4 and TRBJ2-1 provide the parts outside the CDR3, is ETGVTQSPTHLIKTRGQQVTLRCSSQSGHNTVSWYQQALGQGPQFIFQYYREEENGRGNFPPRFSGLQFPNYSSELNVNALELDDSALYLCASSARTGSYNEQFFGPGTRLTVL.

The V call is TRBV15, the J call TRBJ2-3; 8 bases align to TRBD1. V lost 5 bases and J lost 2; bases outside the gene matches: 6. The CDR3 covers 15 residues. The germline gives CDR1 LNHNV, CDR2 YYDKDF (reference sequence). The CDR3 DNA reads TGTGCCACCAGCCCTCGACAGGGGCTCACAGATACGCAGTATTTT. Its translation: CATSPRQGLTDTQYF.

The rearrangement links TRBV28 to TRBJ2-5; 13 nucleotides agree with TRBD2. Germline CDR1 is MDHEN and CDR2 is SYDVKM. V shed 6 bases and J 5 bases; nucleotides not matched to a gene: 6. The CDR3 runs to 15 residues. CDR3 residues: CASRGTSGAGETQYF. The CDR3 region has the DNA TGTGCCAGCAGAGGGACTAGCGGGGCGGGGGAGACCCAGTACTTC.

This sequence joins TRBV28 and TRBJ1-5; D might be TRBD1 (6 bases). CDR1 is MDHEN and CDR2 is SYDVKM in the germline V gene. The CDR3 spans 19 residues. V was trimmed by 4 bases and J by 3 bases, leaving 25 bases between them. The CDR3 coding sequence is TGTGCCAGCAGTTATCCCCCGGCAGGGGAGGGAGATTACAATCAGCCCCAGCATTTT. Translating gives CASSYPPAGEGDYNQPQHF.

The chain uses TRBV2 and TRBJ1-1; D possibly corresponds to TRBD1 (5 bases). The germline gives CDR1 SNHLY, CDR2 FYNNEI. The CDR3 is made up of 12 amino acids. Trimming cost V 7 bases and J 7 bases, with 13 bases left between them. CDR3 coding DNA: TGTGCCAGCAACGGGGGTGTTGGTGAAGCTTTCTTT. It is translated as CASNGGVGEAFF.

This rearrangement joins TRBV5-1 to TRBJ2-3; 7 bases are a match to TRBD2. Germline lookup yields CDR1 SGHRS and CDR2 YFSETQ. The CDR3 spans 14 residues. V was pared by 5 bases and J by 0 bases, with 3 bases of the junction left unmatched. CDR3 DNA: TGCGCCAGCAGACCTAGCGGAAGCACAGATACGCAGTATTTT. This translates into CASRPSGSTDTQYF.

The rearrangement uses TRBV20-1 and TRBJ2-5; D gene unclear. The V and J ends lost 3 bases and 4 bases respectively, with 3 bases between them. The CDR3 is 10 residues long. From germline, CDR1 is DFQATT and CDR2 SNEGSKA (reference sequence). CDR3 sequence reads: CSARAETQYF. The CDR3 DNA sequence: TGCAGTGCTAGGGCAGAGACCCAGTACTTC.

This clone was seen a single time. This chain joins TRBV7-2 and TRBJ2-7; 7 bases agree with TRBD1. CDR1 is SGHTA and CDR2 is FQGNSA in the germline V gene. The J segment lost 2 bases and the V segment lost 5 bases, leaving 15 bases of the junction unmatched. CDR3 length: 17 residues. In nucleotides, the CDR3 is TGTGCCAGCAGCCTAACGAGATCCGGGACAGCGACCTACGAGCAGTACTTC. It specifies CASSLTRSGTATYEQYF.

The chain links TRBV28 to TRBJ2-7; 7 nucleotides line up with TRBD1. The CDR3 runs 16 residues. The germline V gene has CDR1 MDHEN and CDR2 SYDVKM. V trimming: 6 bases; J trimming: 2 bases; junction bases outside the gene matches: 13. The CDR3 nucleotides are TGTGCCAGCAGCCCCCGACCACGGGACAGTACCTACGAGCAGTACTTC. The encoded protein is CASSPRPRDSTYEQYF.

The rearrangement joins TRBV6-1 to TRBJ2-5; D perhaps matches TRBD2 (6 bases). Germline loops: CDR1 MNHNS, CDR2 SASEGT. The CDR3 consists of 13 residues. Trimming took off 8 bases at V and 4 bases at J, with 14 bases between the two ends. The CDR3 sequence is CASGSGEAETQYF. The CDR3 coding sequence is TGTGCCAGCGGATCGGGGGAGGCAGAGACCCAGTACTTC.

The V gene is TRBV28, the J gene TRBJ2-1; D not resolved. Germline V CDR1 and CDR2: MDHEN, SYDVKM. Trimming took 3 bases from V and 5 from J, leaving 2 bases between them. This CDR3 region has 11 residues. The CDR3 bases are TGTGCCAGCAGTTTTAACAATGAGCAGTTCTTC. Its protein product is CASSFNNEQFF.

This rearrangement joins TRBV7-3 to TRBJ1-3, with D hard to call. V was cut by 4 bases and J by 4 bases, with 8 bases left in between. The CDR3 consists of 13 residues. Germline CDR1 is SGHTA and CDR2 is FQGTGA. The CDR3 region is CASSSSFGNTIYF. The CDR3 DNA reads as TGTGCCAGCAGCTCCTCGTTCGGAAACACCATATATTTT.

The chain combines TRBV12-5 with TRBJ2-7; 8 nucleotides line up with TRBD1. CDR1 and CDR2 from the germline V gene are LGHNT and FRNRAP. V was clipped by 7 bases and J by 6 bases; unmatched bases: 20. CDR3 size: 17 residues. The CDR3 protein is CASALSGMTGVGGEQYF. Written as DNA, the CDR3 is TGTGCTAGTGCCCTCTCTGGCATGACAGGGGTGGGAGGCGAGCAGTACTTC.

This chain links TRBV9 with TRBJ1-1, with a tentative D call TRBD1 (5 bases). In germline, CDR1 is SGDLS, CDR2 YYNGEE. The V end lost 0 bases, the J end lost 0 bases, and 9 bases lay between the germline ends. This CDR3 contains 15 residues. CDR3 loop: CASSVGGGLNTEAFF. As DNA, the CDR3 is TGTGCCAGCAGCGTAGGGGGGGGGTTGAACACTGAAGCTTTCTTT.

This clone is a singleton in its sample. The rearrangement links TRBV12-5 to TRBJ2-1; tentative D call: TRBD2 (6 bases). This CDR3 is 9 amino acids long. Germline CDR1 LGHNT, CDR2 FRNRAP. Trimming left V 9 bases short and J 10 bases short, with 7 bases between. CDR3 amino acids: CARSGEQFF. In nucleotides, the CDR3 is TGTGCTAGGAGCGGGGAGCAGTTCTTC.

The V call is TRBV9, the J call TRBJ1-4; TRBD1 matches 8 bases. The length of the CDR3 is 17 residues. Germline V CDR1 and CDR2: SGDLS, YYNGEE. V lost 0 bases, J lost 2 bases, and 6 bases stayed unmatched. The CDR3 nucleotides read TGTGCCAGCAGCGTAGGACAGGGGTTGCCGACTAATGAAAAACTGTTTTTT. Protein sequence: CASSVGQGLPTNEKLFF.

The gene calls are TRBV29-1 and TRBJ1-3; D may be TRBD1 (6 bases). Trimming removed 6 bases at V and 3 bases at J, with 12 bases between. CDR1 and CDR2 from the germline V gene are SQVTM and ANQGSEA. The CDR3 loop spans 13 amino acids. The DNA of the CDR3 is TGCAGCGTCGAACAGGGCGGTGGAAACACCATATATTTT. This gives the protein CSVEQGGGNTIYF.